These T cell receptor beta chains were read from a single sample in a study of CD8+ T cells in alopecia areata. Measured with immunoSEQ multiplex PCR; TCRdb has only the in-frame clones, and not every one. The table includes 60,000 to 70,000 clones, roughly half detected once. Here the sequenced sample was CD8+ T cells sorted from blood, taken at week 0. The receptors were sampled from a human donor with alopecia areata. Each CDR3 is given with its conserved first and last residue. D genes are given only for firm matches.

>11|TRBV19|NA|TRBJ2-1
CASRGGHEQFF
>10|TRBV29-1|NA|TRBJ2-7
CSAGDYEQYF
>12|TRBV5-6|NA|TRBJ1-1
CASSAGTLAAFF
>14|TRBV27|NA|TRBJ1-2
CASSKRTTGDGYTF
>12|TRBV29-1|NA|TRBJ2-1
CSVVYRYNEQFF
>12|TRBV27|NA|TRBJ2-2
CASRPRVGELFF
>13|TRBV11-2|TRBD1|TRBJ2-7
CASSPRQGWEQYF
>16|TRBV27|TRBD1|TRBJ2-7
CASSLTPWGQGYEQYF
>14|TRBV29-1|TRBD1|TRBJ2-7
CSVSGTGVGSEQYF
>12|TRBV25-1|NA|TRBJ2-5
CASSEYGGTQYF
>16|TRBV4-1|TRBD2|TRBJ2-7
CASSPSLQGGSYEQYF
>13|TRBV30|NA|TRBJ2-7
CAWSAGAGYEQYF
>13|TRBV29-1|NA|TRBJ1-2
CSVVGGLSYGYTF
>16|TRBV18|NA|TRBJ2-1
CASSPSGRGFGDEQFF
>13|TRBV19|NA|TRBJ1-1
CASSIPGNTEAFF
>12|TRBV29-1|NA|TRBJ2-3
CSVTLQGNTQYF
>17|TRBV4-1|TRBD2|TRBJ2-7
CASSQGGSGSGIYEQYF
>16|TRBV6-6|NA|TRBJ2-5
CASSQGPSEWGETQYF
>15|TRBV25-1|TRBD1|TRBJ1-1
CASRIGTGWNTEAFF
>14|TRBV5-1|TRBD2|TRBJ2-7
CASSLTSGGYEQYF
>15|TRBV11-2|TRBD1|TRBJ2-7
CASSLRRQGRYEQYF
>13|TRBV7-9|NA|TRBJ2-5
CASSDSLGETQYF
>15|TRBV9|NA|TRBJ1-4
CASSRDGGRVEKLFF
>15|TRBV29-1|NA|TRBJ2-7
CSVENGRGDSYEQYF
>12|TRBV29-1|TRBD1|TRBJ2-7
CSVGDRDYEQYF
>13|TRBV2|NA|TRBJ2-3
CASSEAVTDTQYF
>12|TRBV5-1|TRBD1|TRBJ1-2
CASSGTGEGYTF
>12|TRBV11-2|NA|TRBJ2-1
CASSSTITEQFF
>15|TRBV27|NA|TRBJ2-6
CASSFSLAGANVLTF
>11|TRBV29-1|NA|TRBJ2-7
CSALSRGGQYF
>13|TRBV13|NA|TRBJ2-1
CASSLGTINEQFF
>13|TRBV30|NA|TRBJ2-7
CAWSEGGGIEQYF